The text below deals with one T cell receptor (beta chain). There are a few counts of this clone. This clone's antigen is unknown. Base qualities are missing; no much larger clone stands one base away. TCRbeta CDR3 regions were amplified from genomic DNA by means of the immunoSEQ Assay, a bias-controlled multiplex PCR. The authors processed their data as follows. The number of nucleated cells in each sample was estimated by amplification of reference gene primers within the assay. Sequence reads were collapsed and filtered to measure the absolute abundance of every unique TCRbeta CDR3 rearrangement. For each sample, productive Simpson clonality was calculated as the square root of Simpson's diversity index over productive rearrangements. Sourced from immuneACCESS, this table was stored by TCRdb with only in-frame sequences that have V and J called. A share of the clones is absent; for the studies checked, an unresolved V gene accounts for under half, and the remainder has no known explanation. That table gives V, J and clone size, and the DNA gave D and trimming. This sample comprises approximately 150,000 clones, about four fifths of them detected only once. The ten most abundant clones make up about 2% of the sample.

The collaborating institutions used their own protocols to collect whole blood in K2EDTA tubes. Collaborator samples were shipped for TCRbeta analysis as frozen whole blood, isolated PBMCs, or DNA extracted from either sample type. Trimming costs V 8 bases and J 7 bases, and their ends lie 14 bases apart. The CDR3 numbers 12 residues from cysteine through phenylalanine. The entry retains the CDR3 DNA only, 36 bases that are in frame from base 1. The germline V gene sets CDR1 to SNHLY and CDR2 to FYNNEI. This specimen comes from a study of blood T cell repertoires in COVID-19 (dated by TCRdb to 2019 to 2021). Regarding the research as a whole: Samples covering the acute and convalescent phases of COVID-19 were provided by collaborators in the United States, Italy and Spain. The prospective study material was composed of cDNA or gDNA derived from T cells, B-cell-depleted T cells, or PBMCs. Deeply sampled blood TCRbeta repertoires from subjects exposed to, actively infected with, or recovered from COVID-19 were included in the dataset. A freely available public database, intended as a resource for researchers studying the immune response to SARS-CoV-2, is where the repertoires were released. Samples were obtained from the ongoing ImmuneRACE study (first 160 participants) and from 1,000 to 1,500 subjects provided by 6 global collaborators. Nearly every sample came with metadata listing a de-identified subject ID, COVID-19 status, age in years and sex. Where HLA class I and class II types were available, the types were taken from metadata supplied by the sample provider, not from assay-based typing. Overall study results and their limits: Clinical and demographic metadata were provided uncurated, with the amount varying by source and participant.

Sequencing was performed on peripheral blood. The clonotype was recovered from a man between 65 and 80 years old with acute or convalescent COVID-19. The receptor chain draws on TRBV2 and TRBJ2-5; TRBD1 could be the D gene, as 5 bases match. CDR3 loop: CASRAWTPTQYF. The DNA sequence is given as TGTGCCAGCCGAGCCTGGACACCGACCCAGTACTTC.